This T cell receptor beta chain was retrieved from a study of T cell changes during pregnancy in multiple sclerosis. V was cut by 0 bases and J by 0 bases, with 8 bases left in between. The germline gives CDR1 ENHRY, CDR2 SYGVKD. The CDR3 has 15 amino acids. Profiled with immunoSEQ multiplex PCR; TCRdb holds only in-frame clones, not every one. The sample yields 70,000 to 95,000 clones, roughly 93% seen once. The rearrangement links TRBV10-3 to TRBJ1-2; D uncertain. The sample was peripheral blood, taken in the second trimester of pregnancy. The receptor was isolated from a female donor with multiple sclerosis, enrolled in a pregnancy study. The CDR3 region is CAISESDLANYGYTF. The CDR3 DNA sequence: TGTGCCATCAGTGAGTCTGACCTAGCTAACTATGGCTACACCTTC.